This T cell receptor beta chain is from a study of blood T cell repertoires in COVID-19. Study at large: Whether acute or convalescent, the COVID-19 samples came from the United States, Italy and Spain. PBMCs, B-cell-depleted T cells, or T cells were the source of the cDNA or gDNA that made up the material.

This clone showed up just a few times. This CDR3 has 18 amino acids. In germline, CDR1 is LNHDA, CDR2 SQIVND (reference sequence). Trimming took off 5 bases at V and 0 bases at J, with 17 bases between the two ends. Methods used by the authors: Cell counts per sample came from amplifying reference gene primers. Here immunoSEQ multiplex PCR was the method, and the copy in TCRdb shows in-frame clones only, minus some. V and J calls and clone size come straight from that table; D and trimming were deduced from the DNA. The profile covers about 110,000 clones, with 75% to 85% appearing a single time and about 17% taken by the ten largest.

Sample: peripheral blood. The chain combines TRBV19 with TRBJ2-6, with a tentative D call TRBD2 (7 bases). This sequence was found in an older woman with acute or convalescent COVID-19. CDR3: CASSPSGTPYSGANVLTF. The CDR3 DNA reads as TGTGCCAGTAGTCCAAGCGGGACACCCTACTCTGGGGCCAACGTCCTGACTTTC.